What follows is one T cell receptor beta chain and its context. Its specificity is not known. As to treatment: roughly 10-day PBMC culture with coronavirus spike peptide pools or control peptides (ViraFEST assay). The sample comes from a study of vaccination and CD4 T cells after COVID-19. Study as a whole: The cells in question were stimulated using overlapping spike peptides derived from SARS-CoV-2, HCoV-NL63, HCoV-OC43 and HCoV-229E.

CDR1 and CDR2 from the germline V gene are GTSNPN and SVGIG (reference sequence). V was shortened by 8 bases and J by 0 bases, with 15 bases between the two germline ends. The CDR3 has 14 amino acids. Cultured CD4+ T cell DNA underwent sequencing with the Oncomine TCR Beta short-read assay. TCRdb processed the PCR reads anew with MiXCR; each CDR3 protein has one entry. The sample lists fewer than 15,000 distinct CDR3 sequences, about 53% occurring once. The chain is built from TRBV30 and TRBJ2-3; D possibly matches TRBD1 or TRBD2 (6 bases each). This sequence originates from a human donor who had recovered from COVID-19. Material: CD4+ T cells from blood, cultured in vitro, obtained before SARS-CoV-2 vaccination. CDR3 in DNA: TGTGCCCAAGGGGGGACTCCTAGCACAGATACGCAGTATTTT. It specifies CAQGGTPSTDTQYF.